The 23 T cell receptor beta chains in this list originate from one sample, sequenced in a study of a mutant IDH1 vaccine in newly diagnosed glioma. Method: immunoSEQ multiplex PCR; TCRdb's copy keeps in-frame clones and lacks some. The top ten clones hold 3% to 3.5% of a sample with more than 55,000 clones, less than 85% of them seen once. Time point denoted: week 5, during vaccination. Vaccine doses each comprised 300 ug of mutant IDH1 20-mer peptide, with topical imiquimod. No antigen is known for these receptors. Sequenced here: PBMCs, sampled from a glioma patient whose treatment included an IDH1 peptide vaccine. Receptors originate from a woman aged 18 to 35 with glioma. Some clones in this sample may be carry-over from other donors' samples.

The V gene is TRBV5-5, the J gene TRBJ2-3; D is unclear. Trimming left V 1 base short and J 1 base short, with 7 bases between. The V gene's germline CDR1 is SGHKS and CDR2 YYEKEE (reference sequence). CDR3 length: 14 residues. This chain's CDR3 is CASSLYTGTDTQYF. DNA for the CDR3: TGTGCCAGCAGCTTGTATACAGGCACAGATACGCAGTATTTT.

This clone has just one count. This chain joins TRBV30 and TRBJ1-2, with D possibly TRBD1 on 6 matching bases. This CDR3 spans 15 amino acids. Trimming took 0 bases from V and 4 from J, leaving 15 bases between them. CDR1 GTSNPN and CDR2 SVGIG come from the germline V gene (reference sequence). The chain's CDR3 is CAWSVRGTPSYGYTF. The CDR3 nucleotides are TGTGCCTGGAGTGTAAGGGGGACACCTTCCTATGGCTACACCTTC.

This sequence joins TRBV19 and TRBJ1-2, with D maybe TRBD1 (6 bases). The germline V and J ends were trimmed by 3 bases and 4 bases, with 12 bases remaining between them. CDR3 length: 14 amino acids. Germline CDR1 LNHDA, CDR2 SQIVND (reference sequence). CDR3 residues: CASSIAEQGYGYTF. In nucleotides, the CDR3 is TGTGCCAGTAGTATTGCTGAACAGGGCTATGGCTACACCTTC.

CDR3 bases: TGTGCCAGCAGCAGGGAAGGGTCCGGGGCCTACGAGCAGTACTTC. This sequence encodes CASSREGSGAYEQYF. J is TRBJ2-7 and V is TRBV7-2; possible D gene TRBD2, 5 bases. Trimming removed 5 bases from V and 2 bases from J, with 16 bases in between. The CDR3 has 15 amino acids. CDR1 SGHTA and CDR2 FQGNSA come from the germline V gene. Full variable domain (missing parts from reference TRBV7-2 and TRBJ2-7): GAGVSQSPSNKVTEKGKDVELRCDPISGHTALYWYRQSLGQGLEFLIYFQGNSAPDKSGLPSDRFSAERTGGSVSTLTIQRTQQEDSAVYLCASSREGSGAYEQYFGPGTRLTVT.

The rearrangement links TRBV6-4 to TRBJ2-3; 7 positions match TRBD2. V dropped 4 bases and J dropped 2; count of bases not matched to a gene: 9. Germline V gene sequence: CDR1 MRHNA, CDR2 SNTAGT. CDR3 length equals 16 residues. The CDR3, as DNA: TGTGCCAGCAGTGCGTCTAGCGGTAGTTCCACAGATACGCAGTATTTT. Amino acid sequence: CASSASSGSSTDTQYF.

This rearrangement joins TRBV5-5 to TRBJ2-5, with D perhaps TRBD1 (5 bases). V gave up 4 bases and J gave up 3 bases, with 16 bases separating them. This CDR3 comprises 15 residues. From germline, CDR1 is SGHKS and CDR2 YYEKEE (reference sequence). The CDR3 protein is CASSRDGHPKETQYF. The CDR3 DNA reads as TGTGCCAGCAGCAGAGATGGACACCCGAAAGAGACCCAGTACTTC.

This clone has only one observation. The chain recombines TRBV27 with TRBJ2-3, with D possibly matching TRBD2 (6 bases). Germline-derived CDR1 and CDR2 are MNHEY and SMNVEV (reference sequence). The CDR3 consists of 15 residues. The ends were cut back, 3 bases at V and 0 bases at J, with 10 bases in the middle. CDR3 region: CASSLTSRSTDTQYF. For the CDR3, the DNA is TGTGCCAGCAGTTTGACTAGTCGCAGCACAGATACGCAGTATTTT.

This sequence joins TRBV4-1 and TRBJ2-7, with 9 bases aligning to TRBD1. Germline V gene lookup returns CDR1 MGHRA and CDR2 YSYEKL. The junction had 7 bases not matched to a gene; V was cut back by 1 base and J by 0 bases. The CDR3 is 17 residues long. The CDR3 DNA sequence: TGCGCCAGCAGCCAAGGTTTCCGGGACAGGGCCTCCTACGAGCAGTACTTC. This gives the protein CASSQGFRDRASYEQYF.

The CDR3 DNA follows: TGTGCCAGCAGTTTCCCAGGACAGGGCGACTATGGCTACACCTTC. Translation gives CASSFPGQGDYGYTF. The chain has TRBV28 and TRBJ1-2; TRBD1 aligns across 8 bases. After removal of 3 bases from V and 3 bases from J, the junction contained 6 bases not matched to a gene. Germline assignment: CDR1 MDHEN and CDR2 SYDVKM. This CDR3 has 15 amino acids.

The chain combines TRBV4-2 with TRBJ2-7, with TRBD1 identical over 8 bases. The CDR3 extends over 14 amino acids. Germline V gene lookup returns CDR1 LGHNA and CDR2 YNFKEQ. Unmatched junction bases numbered 3, after V lost 4 bases and J lost 1 base. The CDR3 DNA reads as TGTGCCAGCAGCCCCGGGACAGGTTCCTACGAGCAGTACTTC. This translates into CASSPGTGSYEQYF.

CDR3 loop: CASSVEGWDTQYF. The CDR3 bases are TGTGCCAGCAGCGTAGAGGGGTGGGATACGCAGTATTTT. The chain is built from TRBV9 and TRBJ2-3, with D possibly TRBD1 on 5 matching bases. The CDR3 has 13 amino acids. In germline, CDR1 is SGDLS, CDR2 YYNGEE. V was clipped by 0 bases and J by 6 bases, with 8 bases between them. Supplemented by reference TRBV9 and TRBJ2-3, the full variable domain reads DSGVTQTPKHLITATGQRVTLRCSPRSGDLSVYWYQQSLDQGLQFLIQYYNGEERAKGNILERFSAQQFPDLHSELNLSSLELGDSALYFCASSVEGWDTQYFGPGTRLTVL.

This chain uses TRBV5-6 with TRBJ2-2, with D maybe TRBD1 (5 bases). This CDR3 has 13 residues. CDR1 is SGHDT and CDR2 is YYEEEE in the germline V gene. The V end was cut by 2 bases, the J end by 6 bases, with 8 bases between. As DNA, the CDR3 is TGTGCCAGCAGCTTATCAGGGCCCGGGGAGCTGTTTTTT. As protein: CASSLSGPGELFF.

In its sample, this clone was seen a few times. The chain couples TRBV7-2 to TRBJ1-2; D not resolved. This CDR3 spans 15 amino acids. V was pared by 3 bases and J by 1 base, with 12 bases between. CDR1 is SGHTA and CDR2 is FQGNSA in the germline V gene. CDR3 region: CASSLTAGLNYGYTF. As DNA, the CDR3 is TGTGCCAGCAGCTTGACCGCGGGCCTTAACTATGGCTACACCTTC.

The genes are TRBV7-9 and TRBJ2-7; TRBD2 might be the D (5 bases). The CDR3 consists of 15 residues. Germline CDR1 SEHNR, CDR2 FQNEAQ (reference sequence). V dropped 4 bases and J dropped 0 bases, with 13 bases sitting between them. The CDR3 bases are TGTGCCAGCAGCTCCCCGGGATCCCCCTCCTACGAGCAGTACTTC. Its translation: CASSSPGSPSYEQYF. The variable domain in full, with the rest retrieved from reference TRBV7-9 and TRBJ2-7, is DTGVSQNPRHKITKRGQNVTFRCDPISEHNRLYWYRQTLGQGPEFLTYFQNEAQLEKSRLLSDRFSAERPKGSFSTLEIQRTEQGDSAMYLCASSSPGSPSYEQYFGPGTRLTVT.

This chain uses TRBV5-8 with TRBJ1-1, with a possible D match to TRBD1 (5 bases). This CDR3 is built from 13 residues. Germline V CDR1 and CDR2: SGHTS, YDEGEE. Trimming left V 2 bases short and J 1 base short, with 6 bases between. CDR3 region: CASSFGQNTEAFF. CDR3 nucleotide sequence: TGTGCCAGCAGCTTCGGACAGAACACTGAAGCTTTCTTT. Supplemented by reference TRBV5-8 and TRBJ1-1, the full variable domain reads EAGVTQSPTHLIKTRGQQATLRCSPISGHTSVYWYQQALGLGLQFLLWYDEGEERNRGNFPPRFSGRQFPNYSSELNVNALELEDSALYLCASSFGQNTEAFFGQGTRLTVV.

This chain connects TRBV7-9 to TRBJ1-4; D not resolved. Germline V gives CDR1 SEHNR, CDR2 FQNEAQ (reference sequence). The germline V and J ends were trimmed by 2 bases and 8 bases, with 12 bases remaining between them. The CDR3 runs 14 residues. The CDR3 DNA follows: TGTGCCAGCAGCTTATCCGGACGCGGCGAAAAACTGTTTTTT. Encoded protein: CASSLSGRGEKLFF.

Regarding this clone: Its ends do not fully match the called genes, so a read error is possible. The CDR3 sequence: CASGESWEGGRNTIYF. The CDR3 bases are TGTGCCAGCGGTGAATCCTGGGAGGGGGGGCGAAACACCATATATTTT. This chain connects TRBV25-1 to TRBJ1-3; weak D call: TRBD1 (6 bases). The germline V gene has CDR1 MGHDK and CDR2 SYGVNS. The CDR3 totals 16 residues.

This clone was picked up one time. This rearrangement joins TRBV20-1 to TRBJ2-7; D possibly uses TRBD1 or TRBD2 (6 bases each). CDR3 length: 11 residues. Per germline, CDR1 DFQATT and CDR2 SNEGSKA (reference sequence). CDR3 DNA: TGCAGGGCGGGACACACCACCGAGCAGTACTTC. Residues: CRAGHTTEQYF.

The J gene is TRBJ2-3, the V gene TRBV25-1, with 11 bases aligning to TRBD2. J gave up 5 bases and V 5 bases, and 3 bases lay outside the gene matches. CDR3 length equals 14 residues. Germline CDR1 is MGHDK and CDR2 is SYGVNS. The CDR3 DNA is TGTGCCAGCAGTCTAGCGGGAGGTCGAGATACGCAGTATTTT. Its protein product is CASSLAGGRDTQYF. Full variable domain (missing parts from reference TRBV25-1 and TRBJ2-3): EADIYQTPRYLVIGTGKKITLECSQTMGHDKMYWYQQDPGMELHLIHYSYGVNSTEKGDLSSESTVSRIRTEHFPLTLESARPSHTSQYLCASSLAGGRDTQYFGPGTRLTVL.

The chain recombines TRBV7-2 with TRBJ2-7; possibly TRBD1 for D (5 bases). The CDR3 is 12 amino acids. Per germline, CDR1 SGHTA and CDR2 FQGNSA. V was shortened by 6 bases and J by 5 bases, with 11 bases between the two germline ends. CDR3 amino acids: CASSPTGNEQYF. CDR3 nucleotide sequence: TGTGCCAGCAGTCCTACAGGAAACGAGCAGTACTTC.

This chain links TRBV19 with TRBJ2-1, with D perhaps TRBD1 or TRBD2 (5 bases each). The CDR3 has 10 residues. Germline values: CDR1 LNHDA, CDR2 SQIVND (reference sequence). The CDR3 region is CASGSNEQFF. In DNA form, the CDR3 reads TGTGCTTCAGGGAGCAATGAGCAGTTCTTC.

This clone appeared a few times. The rearrangement uses TRBV11-3 and TRBJ1-1, with 7 nucleotides matching TRBD1. The CDR3 is 13 residues long. CDR1 and CDR2 from the germline V gene are SGHNT and YENEEA. V lost 5 bases, J lost 5 bases, and 5 bases stayed unmatched. The CDR3 DNA follows: TGTGCCAGCAGCACCCAACAGGGGACTGAAGCTTTCTTT. Its protein is CASSTQQGTEAFF.

This clone was seen a few times. The V gene is TRBV11-2, the J gene TRBJ2-1; D call uncertain. From germline, CDR1 is SGHAT and CDR2 FQNNGV. Trimming shortened V by 0 bases and J by 6 bases, and 9 bases separated the two germline ends. CDR3 size: 14 residues. The CDR3 bases are TGTGCCAGCAGCTTAGATCTGCCTGGCAATGAGCAGTTCTTC. It is translated as CASSLDLPGNEQFF.